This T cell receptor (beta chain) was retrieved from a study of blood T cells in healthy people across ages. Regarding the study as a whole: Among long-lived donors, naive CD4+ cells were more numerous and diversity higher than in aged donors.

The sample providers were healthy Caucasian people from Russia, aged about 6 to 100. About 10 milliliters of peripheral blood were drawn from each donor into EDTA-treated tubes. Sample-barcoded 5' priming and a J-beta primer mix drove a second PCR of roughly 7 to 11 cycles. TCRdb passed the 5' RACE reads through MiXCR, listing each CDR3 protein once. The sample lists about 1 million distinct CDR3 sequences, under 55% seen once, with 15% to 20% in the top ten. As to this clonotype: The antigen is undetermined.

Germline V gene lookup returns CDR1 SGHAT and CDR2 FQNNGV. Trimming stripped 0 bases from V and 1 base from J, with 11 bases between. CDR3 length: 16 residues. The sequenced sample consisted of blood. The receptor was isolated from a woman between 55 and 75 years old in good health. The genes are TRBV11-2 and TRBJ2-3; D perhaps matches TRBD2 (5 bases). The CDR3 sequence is CASSLEPGTGTDTQYF. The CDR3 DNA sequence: TGTGCCAGCAGCTTAGAACCGGGAACCGGCACAGATACGCAGTATTTT.